These T cell receptor beta chains were read from a single sample in a study of cytomegalovirus exposure and HLA in healthy donors. Profiling relied on immunoSEQ multiplex PCR, and the TCRdb table lists in-frame clones only, not all of them. The sample contains approximately 120,000 clones, roughly 76% of which appear only once. The sequencing input was PBMCs. The receptors here all came from a woman in her fifties or sixties in good health and CMV-seropositive. CDR3s include the opening cysteine and the closing phenylalanine or tryptophan. The D gene is left open where the match is weak. Some rows mark clone size as missing; the rest say once, few, many or name a class of expanded clone.

-	TRBV7-3	TRBJ2-1	-	TGTGCCAGCAGCCCGAGGAAAGGGACAAATTACAATGAGCAGTTCTTC	CASSPRKGTNYNEQFF
TRBD2	TRBV2	TRBJ2-3	-	TGTGCCAGCAAGGAACTAGCGAGTAGAGATACGCAGTATTTT	CASKELASRDTQYF
TRBD2	TRBV13	TRBJ2-6	-	TGTGCCAGCAGCTTAGAGGGGAGCGGGGCCAACGGCCTGACTTTC	CASSLEGSGANGLTF
TRBD2	TRBV4-1	TRBJ2-7	-	TGCGCCAGCAGTTCCGGGACTAGGCCCTTCGTGGAGCAGTACTTC	CASSSGTRPFVEQYF
TRBD1	TRBV7-9	TRBJ2-1	-	TGTGCCAGCAGCTTAAGGGGGACAGCTTACAATGAGCAGTTCTTC	CASSLRGTAYNEQFF
TRBD1	TRBV11-2	TRBJ1-2	-	TGTGCCAGCAGGAGGGACAGGGGGTACGGCTATGGCTACACCTTC	CASRRDRGYGYGYTF
-	TRBV7-3	TRBJ2-3	few	TGTGCCAGCAGCCCCGGGACTAGCACAGATACGCAGTATTTT	CASSPGTSTDTQYF
TRBD1	TRBV6-5	TRBJ2-2	-	TGTGCCAGCAGTGGGACAGGGGGCTCCGGGGAGCTGTTTTTT	CASSGTGGSGELFF
-	TRBV7-2	TRBJ2-3	-	TGTGCCAGCAGCGGGGTAGGGGCGGTCACTAGCACAGATACGCAGTATTTT	CASSGVGAVTSTDTQYF
-	TRBV6-1	TRBJ1-6	-	TGTGCCAGCAGTGGGTCTACTTTGAATTCACCCCTCCACTTT	CASSGSTLNSPLHF
TRBD2	TRBV6-1	TRBJ2-1	few	TGTGCCAGCAGTCAACTAGCGGGAGGGAACAATGAGCAGTTCTTC	CASSQLAGGNNEQFF
-	TRBV7-6	TRBJ1-1	-	TGTGCCAGCAGCCCCGGACAGCTGAACACTGAAGCTTTCTTT	CASSPGQLNTEAFF
-	TRBV7-2	TRBJ2-7	few	TGTGCCAGCAGCTTAGGGAGGGAAAACGAGCAGTACTTC	CASSLGRENEQYF
-	TRBV9	TRBJ2-7	-	TGTGCCAGCAGCGTAGGGGTGGGAGGGGGAACCTACGAGCAGTACTTC	CASSVGVGGGTYEQYF
-	TRBV15	TRBJ1-1	-	TGTGCCACCAGCAGAGACCTGACCAGGGGGAACACTGAAGCTTTCTTT	CATSRDLTRGNTEAFF
TRBD2	TRBV7-9	TRBJ2-1	once	TGTTCCAGCAGCTCCCTACTAGCGCCTTCCTACAATGAGCAGTTCTTC	CSSSSLLAPSYNEQFF
TRBD2	TRBV7-2	TRBJ2-7	-	TGTGCCAGCAGCCGGACTAGCGGCAACGAGCAGTACTTC	CASSRTSGNEQYF
-	TRBV7-9	TRBJ1-1	once	TGTGCCAGCAGCTTAGGAGGACAGCAAGCTTTCTTT	CASSLGGQQAFF
TRBD1	TRBV2	TRBJ2-1	few	TGTGCCAGCCTCCGGGACAGGGCGATCCCCAGTAAAGGGGGGAATGAGCAGTTCTTC	CASLRDRAIPSKGGNEQFF
TRBD1	TRBV5-6	TRBJ2-2	-	TGTGCCAGCAGCACAGGGGATGGGAGAACCGGGGAGCTGTTTTTT	CASSTGDGRTGELFF
-	TRBV6-5	TRBJ2-2	-	TGTGCCAGCAGGCCCCCGCTAGTGGACACCGGGGAGCTGTTTTTT	CASRPPLVDTGELFF
-	TRBV19	TRBJ2-7	few	TGTGCCAGGGCAAAGCAGTACTTC	CARAKQYF
-	TRBV7-3	TRBJ2-7	-	TGTGCCAGCAGCTTTAGCGGCGGAGATCCTAAGCAGTACTTC	CASSFSGGDPKQYF
TRBD1	TRBV5-1	TRBJ2-3	-	TGCGCCAGCAGCTTGCAACAGGGGGATACGCAGTATTTT	CASSLQQGDTQYF
-	TRBV7-3	TRBJ2-5	few	TGTGCCAGCAGCTTAAGTAGGAGACAGCGTCCTCAAGAGACCCAGTACTTC	CASSLSRRQRPQETQYF
-	TRBV11-2	TRBJ1-4	-	TGTGCCAGCAGCTTAGCGAATGAAAAACTGTTTTTT	CASSLANEKLFF
-	TRBV2	TRBJ2-7	few	TGTGCCAGCAGTATTCAGACCTACGAGCAGTACTTC	CASSIQTYEQYF
-	TRBV5-4	TRBJ2-5	-	TGTGCCAGCAGCTTTTTCCCTCAGGGGGGACAAGAGACCCAGTACTTC	CASSFFPQGGQETQYF
-	TRBV2	TRBJ1-6	-	TGTGCCAGTTGTAATAATTCACCCCTCCACTTT	CASCNNSPLHF
-	TRBV2	TRBJ2-1	-	TGTGCCAGCTCGGGCGGGGCCCCGAACGAACTCTACAATGAGCAGTTCTTC	CASSGGAPNELYNEQFF
-	TRBV6-6	TRBJ2-1	-	TGTGCCAGCAGCCCGTCAGACAATGAGCAGTTCTTC	CASSPSDNEQFF